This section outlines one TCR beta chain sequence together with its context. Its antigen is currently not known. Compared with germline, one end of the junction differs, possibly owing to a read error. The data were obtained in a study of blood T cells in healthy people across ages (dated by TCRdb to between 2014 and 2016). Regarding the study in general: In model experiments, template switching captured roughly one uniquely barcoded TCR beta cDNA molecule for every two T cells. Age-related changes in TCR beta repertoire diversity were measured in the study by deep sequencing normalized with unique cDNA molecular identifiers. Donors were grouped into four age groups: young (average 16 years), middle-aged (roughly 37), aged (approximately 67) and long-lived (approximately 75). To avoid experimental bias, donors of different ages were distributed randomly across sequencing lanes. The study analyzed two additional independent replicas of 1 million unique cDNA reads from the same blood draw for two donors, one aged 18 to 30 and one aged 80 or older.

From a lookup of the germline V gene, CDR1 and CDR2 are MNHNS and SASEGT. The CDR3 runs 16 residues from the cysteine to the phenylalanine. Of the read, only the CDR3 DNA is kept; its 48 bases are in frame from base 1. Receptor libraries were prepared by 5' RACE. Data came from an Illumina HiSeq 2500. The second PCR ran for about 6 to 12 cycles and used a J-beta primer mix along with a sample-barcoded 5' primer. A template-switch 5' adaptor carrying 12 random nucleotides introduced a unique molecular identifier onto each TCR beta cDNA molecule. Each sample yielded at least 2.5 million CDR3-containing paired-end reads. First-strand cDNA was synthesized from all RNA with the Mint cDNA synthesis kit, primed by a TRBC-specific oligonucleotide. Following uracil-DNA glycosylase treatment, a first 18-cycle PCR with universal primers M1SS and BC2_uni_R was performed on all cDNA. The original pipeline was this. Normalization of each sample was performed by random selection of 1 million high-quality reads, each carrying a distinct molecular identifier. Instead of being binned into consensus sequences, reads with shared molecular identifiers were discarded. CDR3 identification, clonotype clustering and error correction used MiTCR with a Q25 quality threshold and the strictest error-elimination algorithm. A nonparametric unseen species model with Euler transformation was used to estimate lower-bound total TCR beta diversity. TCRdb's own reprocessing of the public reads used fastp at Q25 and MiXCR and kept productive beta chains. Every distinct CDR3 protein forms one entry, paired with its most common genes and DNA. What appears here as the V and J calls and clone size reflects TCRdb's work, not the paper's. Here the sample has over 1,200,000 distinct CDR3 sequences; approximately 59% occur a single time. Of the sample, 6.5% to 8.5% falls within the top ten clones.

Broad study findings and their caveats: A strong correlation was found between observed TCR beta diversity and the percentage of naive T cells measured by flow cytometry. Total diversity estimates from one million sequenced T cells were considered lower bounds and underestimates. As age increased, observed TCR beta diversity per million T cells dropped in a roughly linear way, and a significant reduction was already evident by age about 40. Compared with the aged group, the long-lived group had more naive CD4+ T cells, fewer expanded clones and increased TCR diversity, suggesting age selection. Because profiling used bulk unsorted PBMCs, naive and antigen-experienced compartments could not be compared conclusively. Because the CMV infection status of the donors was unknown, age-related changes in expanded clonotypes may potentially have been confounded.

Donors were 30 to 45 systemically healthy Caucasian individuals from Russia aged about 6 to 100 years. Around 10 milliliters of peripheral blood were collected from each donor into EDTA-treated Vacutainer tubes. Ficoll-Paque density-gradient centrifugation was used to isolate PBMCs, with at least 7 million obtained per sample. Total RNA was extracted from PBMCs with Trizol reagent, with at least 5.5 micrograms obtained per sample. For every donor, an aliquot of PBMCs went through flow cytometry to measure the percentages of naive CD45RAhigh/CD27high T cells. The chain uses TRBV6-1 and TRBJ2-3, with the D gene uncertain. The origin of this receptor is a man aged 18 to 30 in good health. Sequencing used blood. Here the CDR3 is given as CASSQASASYADTQYF. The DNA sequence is TGTGCCAGCAGTCAAGCAAGCGCGTCATACGCAGATACGCAGTATTTT.